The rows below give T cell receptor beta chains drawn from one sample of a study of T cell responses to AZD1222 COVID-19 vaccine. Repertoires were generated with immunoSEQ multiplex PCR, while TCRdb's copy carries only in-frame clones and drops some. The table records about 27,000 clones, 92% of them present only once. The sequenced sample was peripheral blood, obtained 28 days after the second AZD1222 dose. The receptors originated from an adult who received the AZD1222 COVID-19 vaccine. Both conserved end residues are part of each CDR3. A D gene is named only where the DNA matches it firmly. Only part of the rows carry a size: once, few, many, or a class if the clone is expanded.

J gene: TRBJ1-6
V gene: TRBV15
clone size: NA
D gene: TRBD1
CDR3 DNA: TGTGCCACCAGCAGAGAGCGGGACAGGGATTCACCCCTCCACTTT
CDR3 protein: CATSRERDRDSPLHF

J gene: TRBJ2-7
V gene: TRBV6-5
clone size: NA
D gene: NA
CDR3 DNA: TGTGCCAGCAGTTACCCCTCTTCCGGGGCCTACGAGCAGTACTTC
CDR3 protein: CASSYPSSGAYEQYF

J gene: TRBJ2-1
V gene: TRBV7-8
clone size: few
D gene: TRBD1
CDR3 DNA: TGTGCCAGCAGCTCTGACAGGGTAGGAAACAATGAGCAGTTCTTC
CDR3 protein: CASSSDRVGNNEQFF

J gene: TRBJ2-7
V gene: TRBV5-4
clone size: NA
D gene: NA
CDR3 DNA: TGTGCCAGCAGCTTGGCCAAGCATGGAAGCGAGCAGTACTTC
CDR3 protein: CASSLAKHGSEQYF

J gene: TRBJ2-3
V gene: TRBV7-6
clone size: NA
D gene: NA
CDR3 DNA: TGTGCCAGCAGCTTAGTAGCCCCTCGCCGCACAGATACGCAGTATTTT
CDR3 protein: CASSLVAPRRTDTQYF

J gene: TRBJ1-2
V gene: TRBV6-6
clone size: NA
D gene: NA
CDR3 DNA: TGTGCCAGCAGTTACGAGTATGGCTACACCTTC
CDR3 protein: CASSYEYGYTF

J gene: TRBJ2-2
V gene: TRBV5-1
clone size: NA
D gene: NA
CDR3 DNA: TGCGCCAGCAGACGGGGGCCCTCGAACACCGGGGAGCTGTTTTTT
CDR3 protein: CASRRGPSNTGELFF

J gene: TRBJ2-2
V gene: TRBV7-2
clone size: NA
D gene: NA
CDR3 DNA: TGTGCCAGCATCCCCGGGACAAACACCGGGGAGCTGTTTTTT
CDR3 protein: CASIPGTNTGELFF

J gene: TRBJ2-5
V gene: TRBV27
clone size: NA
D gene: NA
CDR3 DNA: TGTGCCAGCAGGAGCCCAGCGGGCGGGCTGAAGACCCAGTACTTC
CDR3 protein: CASRSPAGGLKTQYF

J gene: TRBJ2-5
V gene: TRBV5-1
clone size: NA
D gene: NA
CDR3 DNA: TGCGCCAGCAGCTTGGAAGAGACCCAGTACTTC
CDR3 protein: CASSLEETQYF

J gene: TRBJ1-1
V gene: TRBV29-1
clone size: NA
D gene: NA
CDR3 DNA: TGCAGCGTTGACAGGGCCACTGAAGCTTTCTTT
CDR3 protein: CSVDRATEAFF

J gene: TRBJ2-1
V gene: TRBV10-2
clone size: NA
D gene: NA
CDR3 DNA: TGCGCCAGCAAAGAGGACAGACACTCCTACAATGAGCAGTTCTTC
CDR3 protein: CASKEDRHSYNEQFF

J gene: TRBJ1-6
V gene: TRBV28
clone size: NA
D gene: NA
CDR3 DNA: TGTGCCAGCAGTCGCCGGACGCCGTGGACCCTCCACTTT
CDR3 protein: CASSRRTPWTLHF

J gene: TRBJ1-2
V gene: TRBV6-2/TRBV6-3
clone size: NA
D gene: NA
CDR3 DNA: TGTGCCAGCAGTTACAGCGAAGTCTATGGCTACACCTTC
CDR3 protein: CASSYSEVYGYTF

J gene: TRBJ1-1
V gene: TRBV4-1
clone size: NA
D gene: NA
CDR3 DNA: TGCGCCAGCAGCCAAGGTTTTCCTGAAGCTTTCTTT
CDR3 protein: CASSQGFPEAFF

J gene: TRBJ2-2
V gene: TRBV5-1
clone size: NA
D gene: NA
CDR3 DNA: TGCGCCGCACGAGAGGGGCCGAACACCGGGGAGCTGTTTTTT
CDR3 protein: CAAREGPNTGELFF

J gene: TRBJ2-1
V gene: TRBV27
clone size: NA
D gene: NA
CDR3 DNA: TGTGCCAGCAACATACAGGGGGCTCTAGCGGGTGTCAGGTACAATGAGCAGTTCTTC
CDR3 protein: CASNIQGALAGVRYNEQFF

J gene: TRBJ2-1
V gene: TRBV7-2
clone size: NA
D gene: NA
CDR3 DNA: TGTGCCAGCAGGGGACCGGGAAGCGGTTTTTACAATGAGCAGTTCTTC
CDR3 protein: CASRGPGSGFYNEQFF

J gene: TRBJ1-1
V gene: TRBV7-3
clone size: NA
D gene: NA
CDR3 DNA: TGTGCCAGCAGCCAAGATTACAGGTCCGGTGGAGCTTTCTTT
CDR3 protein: CASSQDYRSGGAFF

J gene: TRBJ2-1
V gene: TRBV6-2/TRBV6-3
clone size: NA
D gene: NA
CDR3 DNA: TGTGCCAGCAGTCACAACGTGGAGGACAGCTCCTACAATGAGCAGTTCTTC
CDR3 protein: CASSHNVEDSSYNEQFF

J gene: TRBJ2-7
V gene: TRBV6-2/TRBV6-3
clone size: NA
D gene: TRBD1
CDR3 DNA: TGTGCCAGCAGTACTCGGACAGGGCCCCGGGACGAGCAGTACTTC
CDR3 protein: CASSTRTGPRDEQYF

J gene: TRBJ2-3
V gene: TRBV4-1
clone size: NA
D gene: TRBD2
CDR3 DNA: TGCGCCAGCAGCCAAGGATTTGCGGGGGGCACAGATACGCAGTATTTT
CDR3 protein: CASSQGFAGGTDTQYF

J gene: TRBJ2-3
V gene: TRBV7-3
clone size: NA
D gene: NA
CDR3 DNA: TGTGCCAGCAGTCGAGGCTCCCAAAGTCATACGCAGTATTTT
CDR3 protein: CASSRGSQSHTQYF

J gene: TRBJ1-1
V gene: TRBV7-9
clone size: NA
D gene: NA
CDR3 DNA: TGTGCCAGCAGCTTAGGCGGGAGAGGGGGTACTGAAGCTTTCTTT
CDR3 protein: CASSLGGRGGTEAFF

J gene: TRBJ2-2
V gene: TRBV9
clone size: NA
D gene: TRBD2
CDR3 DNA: TGTGCCAGCAGCAATCGTCTAGCGGGAGGGGTCGGGGAGCTGTTTTTT
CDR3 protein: CASSNRLAGGVGELFF

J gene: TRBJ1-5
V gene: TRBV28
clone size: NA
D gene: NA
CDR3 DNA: TGTGCCAGCAGTAGGGATAGCAATCAGCCCCAGCATTTT
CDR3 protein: CASSRDSNQPQHF

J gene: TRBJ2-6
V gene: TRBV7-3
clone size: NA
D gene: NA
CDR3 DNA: TGTGCCAGCAGCTTAACGTATGGGGCCAACGTCCTGACTTTC
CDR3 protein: CASSLTYGANVLTF

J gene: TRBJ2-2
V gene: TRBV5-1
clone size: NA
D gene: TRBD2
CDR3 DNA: TGCGCCACCGGACCTAGCGGGAGTCGCGACACCGGGGAGCTGTTTTTT
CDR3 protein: CATGPSGSRDTGELFF

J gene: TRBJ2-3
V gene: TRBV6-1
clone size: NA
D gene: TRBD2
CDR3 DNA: TGTGCCAGCAGTGATTCCGCCGGGGGGGCATTCTTAGATACGCAGTATTTT
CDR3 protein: CASSDSAGGAFLDTQYF

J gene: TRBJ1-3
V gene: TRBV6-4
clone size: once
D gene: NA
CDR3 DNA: TGTGCCAGCAGTGACGGGGGGTCTGGAAACACCATATATTTT
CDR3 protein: CASSDGGSGNTIYF

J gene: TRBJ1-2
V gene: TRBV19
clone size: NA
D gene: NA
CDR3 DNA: TGTGCCAGTAGTTACCGGACAGTCTTAGGCTACACCTTC
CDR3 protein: CASSYRTVLGYTF

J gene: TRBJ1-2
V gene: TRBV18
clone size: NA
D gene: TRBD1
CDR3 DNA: TGTGCCAGCTCGGACAGGGGGAATGGCTACACCTTC
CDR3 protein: CASSDRGNGYTF

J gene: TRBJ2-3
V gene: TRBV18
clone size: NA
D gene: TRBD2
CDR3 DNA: TGTGCCAGCTCACCACCGCGGGAGGGCACAGATACGCAGTATTTT
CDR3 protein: CASSPPREGTDTQYF

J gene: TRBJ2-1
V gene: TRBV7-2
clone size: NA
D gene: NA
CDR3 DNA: TGTGCCAGCAGCCATTTCGGGGATGAGAAGTTCTTC
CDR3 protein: CASSHFGDEKFF

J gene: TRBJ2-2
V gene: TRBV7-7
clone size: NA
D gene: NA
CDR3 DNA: TGTGCTAGCAGCTTAGGGGAGCCCGGGGAGCTGTTTTTT
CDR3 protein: CASSLGEPGELFF

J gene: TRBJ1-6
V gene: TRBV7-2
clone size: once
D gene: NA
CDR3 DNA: TGTGCCAGCAGCATAGAACAGGTTTTTTCACCCCTCCACTTT
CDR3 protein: CASSIEQVFSPLHF

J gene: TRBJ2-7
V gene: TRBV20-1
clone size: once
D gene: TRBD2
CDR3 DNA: TGCAGTGCTCTAGCGGCCCTCGAGCAGTACTTC
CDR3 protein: CSALAALEQYF

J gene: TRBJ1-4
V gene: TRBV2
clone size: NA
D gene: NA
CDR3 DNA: TGTGCCAGCAAAGTCCCTTCAACTAATGAAAAACTGTTTTTT
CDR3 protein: CASKVPSTNEKLFF

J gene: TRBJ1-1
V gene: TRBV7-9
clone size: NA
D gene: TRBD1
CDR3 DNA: TGTGCCAGCAGCTATACCGGGACAGCCTTCTCTGAAGCTTTCTTT
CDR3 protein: CASSYTGTAFSEAFF

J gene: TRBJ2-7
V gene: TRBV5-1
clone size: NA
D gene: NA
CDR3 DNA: TGCGCCAGCAGCCCAGCTTCGGCCTACGAGCAGTACTTC
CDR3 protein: CASSPASAYEQYF

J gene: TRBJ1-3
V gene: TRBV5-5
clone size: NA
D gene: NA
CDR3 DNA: TGTGCCAGCAGCTTGGTGGAGGGCTCTGGAAACACCATATATTTT
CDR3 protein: CASSLVEGSGNTIYF

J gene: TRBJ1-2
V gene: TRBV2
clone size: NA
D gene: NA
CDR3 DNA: TGTGCCAGCAGTGAAGTAGCCAAGGGTGGCTACACCTTC
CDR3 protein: CASSEVAKGGYTF

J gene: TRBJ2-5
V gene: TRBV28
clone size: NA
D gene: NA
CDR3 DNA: TGTGCCAGCATTTCCACATCTCGGACTCTTAAAGAGACCCAGTACTTC
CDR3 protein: CASISTSRTLKETQYF

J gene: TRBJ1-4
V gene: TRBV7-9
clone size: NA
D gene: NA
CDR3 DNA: TGTGCCAGCAGCCGCCCCGGGGACGCTAATGAAAAACTGTTTTTT
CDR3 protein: CASSRPGDANEKLFF

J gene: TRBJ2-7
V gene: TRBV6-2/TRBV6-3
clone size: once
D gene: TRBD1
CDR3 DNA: TGTGCCAGCAGTTATCCGCTTTCGGGACAGGGTAACGACGAGCAGTACTTC
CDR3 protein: CASSYPLSGQGNDEQYF

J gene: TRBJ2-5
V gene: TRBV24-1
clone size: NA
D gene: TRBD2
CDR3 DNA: TGTGCCACCAGCGGACTAGCGGGAGCTCAGGAGACCCAGTACTTC
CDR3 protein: CATSGLAGAQETQYF

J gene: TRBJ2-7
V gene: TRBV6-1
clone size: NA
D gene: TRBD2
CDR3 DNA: TGTGCCAGCAGTGAGCAACTAGCGGAATCCTACGAGCAGTACTTC
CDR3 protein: CASSEQLAESYEQYF